Following are 14 T cell receptor beta chains from one sample sequenced in a study of blood T cell repertoires in COVID-19. Assay: immunoSEQ multiplex PCR; the TCRdb copy retains only in-frame clones and omits some. The repertoire consists of some 96,000 clones, with about 90% occurring once and the leading ten covering 6.5% to 8%. The source material was peripheral blood. The receptors derive from a man aged 25 to 40 in a cohort sampled during active COVID-19.

V and J are TRBV4-2 and TRBJ1-2, with D possibly being TRBD1 (6 bases). The CDR3 extends over 16 amino acids. The germline V and J ends were trimmed by 2 bases and 4 bases, with 17 bases remaining between them. Germline assignment: CDR1 LGHNA and CDR2 YNFKEQ. The CDR3 here is CASSQHNRDVSYGYTF. Written as DNA, the CDR3 is TGTGCCAGCAGCCAACACAACAGGGACGTGTCCTATGGCTACACCTTC.

The chain recombines TRBV6-5 with TRBJ1-4; TRBD1 aligns across 9 bases. The CDR3 contains 15 residues. V was pared by 6 bases and J by 8 bases, with 10 bases of the junction left unmatched. Germline V lookup: CDR1 MNHEY, CDR2 SVGAGI. The CDR3 nucleotides read TGTGCCAGCAGCCTAGCCGGGACAGGGCCCGAAAAACTGTTTTTT. Translating gives CASSLAGTGPEKLFF.

This chain joins TRBV7-3 and TRBJ2-2, with D perhaps matching TRBD1 (5 bases). This CDR3 contains 13 residues. Germline values: CDR1 SGHTA, CDR2 FQGTGA. Trimming removed 5 bases at V and 5 bases at J, with 9 bases between. This chain's CDR3 is CASSPGRTGELFF. CDR3 sequence (DNA): TGTGCCAGCAGCCCAGGGCGAACCGGGGAGCTGTTTTTT.

This chain uses TRBV6-1 with TRBJ2-5; tentatively, D is TRBD2 (5 bases). V lost 0 bases, J lost 7 bases, and 12 bases lay in between. The germline V gene has CDR1 MNHNS and CDR2 SASEGT. The CDR3 loop spans 14 amino acids. For the CDR3, the DNA is TGTGCCAGCAGTGAAGCAGGGAGAGGTGGGACCCAGTACTTC. Translation gives CASSEAGRGGTQYF.

The chain is built from TRBV4-3 and TRBJ2-1, with 7 bases matching TRBD2. From germline, CDR1 is LGHNA and CDR2 YSLEER. The V segment lost 0 bases and the J segment 3 bases; nucleotides outside the gene matches: 5. The CDR3 runs 16 residues. In DNA form, the CDR3 reads TGCGCCAGCAGCCAAGATCGGACGGGGGGCTACAATGAGCAGTTCTTC. It encodes CASSQDRTGGYNEQFF.

In its sample, this clone was seen once. The rearrangement links TRBV7-2 to TRBJ2-3, with a tentative D call TRBD2 (8 bases). Germline CDR1 SGHTA, CDR2 FQGNSA. The germline V and J ends were trimmed by 0 bases and 2 bases, with 18 bases remaining between them. The CDR3 spans 18 residues. The DNA of the CDR3 is TGTGCCAGCAGCTTAGCGCTAGGGGGCGGGGGGCCCACAGATACGCAGTATTTT. This translates into CASSLALGGGGPTDTQYF.

The chain combines TRBV7-2 with TRBJ2-2; TRBD2 is a possible D gene (6 bases). Trimming stripped 5 bases from V and 4 bases from J, with 14 bases between. Germline V gene sequence: CDR1 SGHTA, CDR2 FQGNSA. CDR3 length: 15 amino acids. This chain's CDR3 is CASSPGQGGTGELFF. The DNA for the CDR3 is TGTGCCAGCAGCCCTGGGCAGGGAGGCACCGGGGAGCTGTTTTTT.

The chain couples TRBV5-1 to TRBJ2-5; D possibly corresponds to TRBD2 (5 bases). V was trimmed by 6 bases and J by 1 base, leaving 10 bases between them. The CDR3 has 13 residues. Germline CDR1 is SGHRS and CDR2 is YFSETQ. CDR3 region: CASTSGLQETQYF. For the CDR3, the DNA is TGCGCCAGCACGTCCGGACTCCAAGAGACCCAGTACTTC.

The chain links TRBV14 to TRBJ2-6, with 8 bases that match TRBD1. The V gene end was trimmed by 5 bases and the J gene end by 2 bases; junction bases not matched to a gene: 8. The CDR3 is 17 amino acids. Germline V CDR1 and CDR2: SGHDN, FVKESK. The CDR3 region is CASSGWTGKPGANVLTF. In DNA, the CDR3 is TGTGCCAGCAGCGGCTGGACAGGGAAACCTGGGGCCAACGTCCTGACTTTC.

J is TRBJ2-3 and V is TRBV2; 9 bases map to TRBD2. After removal of 6 bases from V and 0 bases from J, the junction contained 4 bases not matched to a gene. CDR1 SNHLY and CDR2 FYNNEI come from the germline V gene. CDR3 length: 15 amino acids. CDR3 loop: CASSPGTSSTDTQYF. DNA for the CDR3: TGTGCCAGCAGCCCCGGGACTAGCAGCACAGATACGCAGTATTTT.

The rearrangement uses TRBV7-9 and TRBJ2-3; 9 positions agree with TRBD2. This CDR3 spans 15 amino acids. V lost 8 bases to trimming and J lost 5 bases; unmatched junction nucleotides: 11. Germline loops: CDR1 SEHNR, CDR2 FQNEAQ (reference sequence). The CDR3 nucleotides are TGTGCCAGCGGCCCCCGGACTAGCGTCGGAGATACGCAGTATTTT. Translating it yields CASGPRTSVGDTQYF.

The sample holds a few counts of this clone. The chain employs TRBV5-1 and TRBJ2-1; maybe TRBD2 (6 bases). In germline, CDR1 is SGHRS, CDR2 YFSETQ. The CDR3 is 13 amino acids. The V and J ends lost 3 bases and 9 bases respectively, with 13 bases between them. In DNA form, the CDR3 reads TGCGCCAGCAGCTCGTTGGGACTGCCTGAGCAGTTCTTC. This gives the protein CASSSLGLPEQFF. Filled out from reference TRBV5-1 and TRBJ2-1, the complete variable domain reads KAGVTQTPRYLIKTRGQQVTLSCSPISGHRSVSWYQQTPGQGLQFLFEYFSETQRNKGNFPGRFSGRQFSNSRSEMNVSTLELGDSALYLCASSSLGLPEQFFGPGTRLTVL.

V is TRBV19 and J is TRBJ1-1; D gene unclear. Trimming removed 6 bases at V and 5 bases at J, with 16 bases between. The CDR3 is made up of 14 amino acids. CDR1 and CDR2 from the germline V gene are LNHDA and SQIVND (reference sequence). CDR3 protein: CASSPLNGWTEAFF. CDR3 nucleotide sequence: TGTGCCAGTAGCCCCCTAAACGGGTGGACTGAAGCTTTCTTT.

The chain has TRBV11-3 and TRBJ2-7; 7 bases match TRBD1. Germline trimming cut 3 bases from V and 3 bases from J; bases unmatched to any gene: 17. This CDR3 has 18 residues. Germline V gene data show CDR1 as SGHNT and CDR2 as YENEEA. The CDR3: CASSFRRSTEGALYEQYF. The CDR3 DNA is TGTGCCAGCAGCTTTCGGAGATCGACAGAGGGGGCCCTCTACGAGCAGTACTTC.